This entry features one TCR beta chain sequence. Per germline, CDR1 SGHRS and CDR2 YFSETQ. V lost 2 bases and J lost 3, with 14 bases in between. This CDR3 has 16 residues. This record comes from a study of blood T cells in healthy people across ages. A J-beta primer mix and a sample-barcoded 5' primer were used in a second PCR of roughly 6 to 11 cycles. One entry per CDR3 protein, called by TCRdb with MiXCR from the 5' RACE reads. The profile shows fewer than 650,000 distinct CDR3 sequences, around a quarter of them singletons. These data were also reused for a study on T cells of mothers and their children.

The V call is TRBV5-1, the J call TRBJ2-2, with TRBD1 as a possible D gene (5 bases). This sequence originates from a boy between 2 and 10 years old in good health. The sequencing sample was made of blood. In DNA, the CDR3 is TGCGCCAGCAGCTTTCACCTCGACAGAGACACCGGGGAGCTGTTTTTT. It specifies CASSFHLDRDTGELFF.